The 14 T cell receptor beta chains listed next were all sequenced from one sample in a study of T cells in Graves' hyperthyroidism and ophthalmopathy. The CDR3 regions of TCR beta were amplified from RNA transcripts. The TCR CDR3 first-round RT-PCR relied on the HTBI primer set. MiXCR, run by TCRdb on the multiplex PCR reads, gives a single entry per CDR3 protein. Of hundreds of thousands of distinct CDR3 sequences listed, about a fifth are singletons. Specimen: blood. All receptors derive from a woman aged 18-35 years with Graves' hyperthyroidism.

This clonotype turned up a few times. The V and J genes are TRBV6-5 and TRBJ2-5; D remains ambiguous. This CDR3 spans 14 amino acids. Germline CDR1 is MNHEY and CDR2 is SVGAGI. V was clipped by 8 bases and J by 4 bases, with 17 bases between them. Here the CDR3 reads CASSPPETGETQYF. The CDR3 DNA follows: TGTGCCAGCTCCCCCCCAGAGACGGGAGAGACCCAGTACTTC.

This clonotype was detected many times. This chain uses TRBV5-1 with TRBJ2-5, with no clear D. Trimming took 1 base from V and 1 from J, leaving 11 bases between them. CDR1 and CDR2 (germline): SGHRS, YFSETQ. The CDR3 has 15 residues. This CDR3 is CASSLNRPGQETQYF. CDR3 DNA sequence: TGCGCCAGCAGCTTGAATCGTCCGGGCCAAGAGACCCAGTACTTC. Variable domain in full (rest from reference TRBV5-1 and TRBJ2-5): KAGVTQTPRYLIKTRGQQVTLSCSPISGHRSVSWYQQTPGQGLQFLFEYFSETQRNKGNFPGRFSGRQFSNSRSEMNVSTLELGDSALYLCASSLNRPGQETQYFGPGTRLLVL.

V is TRBV20-1 and J is TRBJ2-5; the match to TRBD2 covers 14 bases. Germline loops: CDR1 DFQATT, CDR2 SNEGSKA (reference sequence). Losses at the gene ends were 1 base for V and 1 base for J; bases not matched to a gene: 2. The CDR3 totals 16 residues. The CDR3: CSARGTSGGSQETQYF. The CDR3 coding sequence is TGCAGTGCTAGAGGGACTAGCGGGGGGTCCCAAGAGACCCAGTACTTC.

Only one count was recorded for this clonotype. The chain couples TRBV28 to TRBJ1-1; TRBD1 matches 8 bases. Germline V CDR1 and CDR2: MDHEN, SYDVKM. The CDR3 runs 14 residues. V trimming: 3 bases; J trimming: 10 bases; junction bases outside the gene matches: 10. The CDR3 spells CASSLPQGARAAFF. CDR3 nucleotide sequence: TGTGCCAGCAGTTTGCCGCAGGGGGCGCGGGCAGCTTTCTTT.

This clonotype was detected many times. V usage is TRBV20-1 and J usage is TRBJ2-7; the match to TRBD2 covers 11 bases. Germline assignment: CDR1 DFQATT and CDR2 SNEGSKA (reference sequence). The CDR3 length is 14 residues. Trimming cost V 6 bases and J 1 base; bases outside gene matches: 5. The DNA for the CDR3 is TGCAGTGCGCCCCGGACTAGCGGGTCCTACGAGCAGTACTTC. Its translation is CSAPRTSGSYEQYF.

The chain links TRBV9 to TRBJ2-5; D unclear. This CDR3 has 17 amino acids. Trimming removed 0 bases at V and 2 bases at J, with 17 bases between. CDR1 and CDR2 (germline): SGDLS, YYNGEE. The CDR3 sequence: CASSVATGKIGQETQYF. DNA for the CDR3: TGTGCCAGCAGCGTAGCTACGGGTAAAATCGGGCAAGAGACCCAGTACTTC.

In this sample, this clonotype turned up a few times. The chain recombines TRBV20-1 with TRBJ1-3; no clear D. The CDR3 is 15 amino acids. The V gene lost 1 base and the J gene lost 0 bases, with 10 bases spanning the gap. The germline CDR1 and CDR2 sequences are DFQATT and SNEGSKA (reference sequence). In nucleotides, the CDR3 is TGCAGTGCTAGAGGTGTGGGTTTCTCTGGAAACACCATATATTTT. As protein: CSARGVGFSGNTIYF.

This clonotype occurred a few times. V is TRBV18 and J is TRBJ2-2; unclear D gene. Per germline, CDR1 KGHSH and CDR2 LQKENI. The CDR3 contains 12 residues. V shed 3 bases and J shed 6 bases, with 5 bases lying between them. This CDR3 reads CASSPDPGELFF. The CDR3 DNA is TGTGCCAGCTCACCTGACCCCGGGGAGCTGTTTTTT.

The chain is built from TRBV7-2 and TRBJ1-1; TRBD1 matches at 10 bases. Germline CDR1 SGHTA, CDR2 FQGNSA. Trimming took 4 bases from V and 10 from J; bases not matched to a gene: 9. CDR3 length: 14 amino acids. The CDR3: CASSSWGQGSTAFF. As DNA, the CDR3 is TGTGCCAGCAGCTCGTGGGGACAGGGGTCGACAGCTTTCTTT. Filled out from reference TRBV7-2 and TRBJ1-1, the complete variable domain reads GAGVSQSPSNKVTEKGKDVELRCDPISGHTALYWYRQSLGQGLEFLIYFQGNSAPDKSGLPSDRFSAERTGGSVSTLTIQRTQQEDSAVYLCASSSWGQGSTAFFGQGTRLTVV.

V gene TRBV29-1 combines with J gene TRBJ1-1, with a tentative D call TRBD1 (5 bases). The CDR3 is made up of 15 amino acids. V lost 4 bases and J lost 7, with 22 bases in between. Per germline, CDR1 SQVTM and CDR2 ANQGSEA. In DNA form, the CDR3 reads TGCAGCGTTGTAGTTTGGGGCCATTCTACAGTTGAAGCTTTCTTT. Its protein product is CSVVVWGHSTVEAFF.

At least ten counts were recorded for this clonotype. For the CDR3, the DNA is TGTGCCAGCAGCACTTCAGGGGGCATCTATGGCTACACCTTC. Translated, it gives CASSTSGGIYGYTF. The V call is TRBV6-1, the J call TRBJ1-2; 8 bases fit TRBD1. The CDR3 runs 14 residues. V was pared by 6 bases and J by 4 bases, with 7 bases of the junction left unmatched. Germline assignment: CDR1 MNHNS and CDR2 SASEGT.

The CDR3 DNA sequence: TGCAGTGCTAGTCCTGAGAGCGAGCAGTACTTC. Translation: CSASPESEQYF. J is TRBJ2-7 and V is TRBV20-1, with D unclear. This CDR3 comprises 11 residues. Trimming cost V 3 bases and J 6 bases, with 9 bases left between them. Germline assignment: CDR1 DFQATT and CDR2 SNEGSKA (reference sequence).

This clonotype was seen repeatedly, ten times or more. This chain uses TRBV24-1 with TRBJ1-2, with D possibly matching TRBD1 (5 bases). The V gene's germline CDR1 is KGHDR and CDR2 SFDVKD. Trimming took off 3 bases at V and 2 bases at J, with 9 bases between the two ends. This CDR3 contains 14 residues. In nucleotides, the CDR3 is TGTGCCACCAGTGATCCAGGGTTGAACTATGGCTACACCTTC. It specifies CATSDPGLNYGYTF.

The chain recombines TRBV5-1 with TRBJ1-5; no definite D call. Deletions cut 6 bases from V and 6 bases from J, with 16 bases between. Germline CDR1 SGHRS, CDR2 YFSETQ. The CDR3 sequence is 14 residues long. The CDR3 spells CASNGARYTQPQHF. CDR3 nucleotides: TGCGCCAGCAACGGCGCGCGTTACACTCAGCCCCAGCATTTT.